The 2 T cell receptor beta chains presented below share a single source sample, sequenced in a study of blood T cells in healthy people across ages (dated by TCRdb to 2015 to 2017). Receptor libraries were prepared by 5' RACE. Sequencing instrument: Illumina HiSeq 2500. A second roughly 6 to 12 cycle PCR used a sample-barcoded 5' primer and a J-beta primer mix. TCRdb passed the public sequencing reads through fastp at Q25 and MiXCR, retaining productive beta sequences. Each CDR3 protein gets just one entry, which takes the most common genes and DNA from the rows behind it. The sample contains under 950,000 distinct CDR3 sequences, roughly 20% of them found a single time. The ten largest account for 22% of the sample. The sequenced sample consisted of blood. The receptors derive from a man in his 70s in good health.

The chain is built from TRBV2 and TRBJ2-5; D ambiguous. Trimming took 6 bases from V and 1 from J, leaving 9 bases between them. CDR1 and CDR2 from the germline V gene are SNHLY and FYNNEI. The CDR3 covers 13 residues. The CDR3 reads CASRRRSQETQYF. The CDR3 region has the DNA TGTGCCAGCAGACGTCGTTCCCAAGAGACCCAGTACTTC.

This clonotype was seen once. This rearrangement joins TRBV7-2 to TRBJ2-2; D uncertain. The V gene lost 2 bases and the J gene lost 4 bases, with 11 bases spanning the gap. From germline, CDR1 is SGHTA and CDR2 FQGNSA. The CDR3 runs to 15 residues. CDR3 DNA sequence: TGTGCCAGCAGCTTATGGGCGGTTGCCACCGGGGAGCTGTTTTTT. Its protein product is CASSLWAVATGELFF.